Following are 9 T cell receptor beta chains from one sample sequenced in a study of beta chain features in type 1 diabetes. Reverse transcription of all isolated RNA meant that expressed TCRB transcripts were sequenced. Assay used: immunoSEQ multiplex PCR; TCRdb lists only in-frame clones, some missing. The profile shows 150,000 or so clones, approximately 52% of them singletons. Sequencing input: Tregs from blood. These TCRs come from a man in his late teens or twenties in good health.

The chain links TRBV5-4 to TRBJ2-1; TRBD2 matches 11 bases. This CDR3 region has 14 residues. The V and J ends lost 3 bases and 11 bases, in that order; junction bases with no gene match: 7. The germline V gene encodes CDR1 SGHNT and CDR2 YYREEE (reference sequence). The CDR3 nucleotides are TGTGCCAGCAGCTCCGGGACTAGCGGCTCAAAGCAGTTCTTC. This gives the protein CASSSGTSGSKQFF.

This chain uses TRBV18 with TRBJ2-1, with 9 bases lining up with TRBD1. V trimming: 4 bases; J trimming: 1 base; junction bases outside the gene matches: 5. CDR3 length: 16 residues. The V gene's germline CDR1 is KGHSH and CDR2 LQKENI. This CDR3 reads CASSLDRGISYNEQFF. CDR3 coding DNA: TGTGCCAGCTCACTGGACAGGGGTATATCCTACAATGAGCAGTTCTTC. The whole variable domain, filled in from reference TRBV18 and TRBJ2-1, reads NAGVMQNPRHLVRRRGQEARLRCSPMKGHSHVYWYRQLPEEGLKFMVYLQKENIIDESGMPKERFSAEFPKEGPSILRIQQVVRGDSAAYFCASSLDRGISYNEQFFGPGTRLTVL.

The chain employs TRBV4-1 and TRBJ2-7; 9 nucleotides agree with TRBD1. Trimming at V came to 5 bases and at J to 3 bases, leaving 5 bases not matched to a gene. This CDR3 comprises 14 residues. The germline gives CDR1 MGHRA, CDR2 YSYEKL. Here the CDR3 DNA reads TGCGCCAGCAGCACCCGGACAGGGGACTACGAGCAGTACTTC. This translates into CASSTRTGDYEQYF.

This chain uses TRBV5-1 with TRBJ1-1; 9 nucleotides match TRBD1. The CDR3 is 12 residues long. Germline V gene data show CDR1 as SGHRS and CDR2 as YFSETQ. V trimming: 4 bases; J trimming: 11 bases; junction bases outside the gene matches: 6. The CDR3 bases are TGCGCCAGCAGCCTGGACAGGGGATCGGCTTTCTTT. It translates to CASSLDRGSAFF.

This clone was seen more than once but under ten times. The rearrangement joins TRBV9 to TRBJ2-3, with 11 positions matching TRBD2. CDR1 SGDLS and CDR2 YYNGEE come from the germline V gene. This CDR3 comprises 16 residues. The junction had 3 bases not matched to a gene; V was cut back by 2 bases and J by 1 base. CDR3 DNA: TGTGCCAGCAGCGTGACGGGACTAGCGGGCACAGATACGCAGTATTTT. Amino acids: CASSVTGLAGTDTQYF.

This clone was recorded a few times. An end of the junction differs from the germline gene, which may be a read error. The chain joins TRBV16 to TRBJ1-5; TRBD1 aligns across 11 bases. This CDR3 is 16 amino acids long. Germline V gene sequence: CDR1 KGHSY, CDR2 FQNENV. CDR3 in amino acids: CASNQRGTGGFQPQHF. CDR3 in DNA: TGTGCCAGCAACCAAAGGGGGACAGGGGGGTTTCAGCCCCAGCATTTT.

V is TRBV5-1 and J is TRBJ2-2; TRBD1 matches at 7 bases. CDR3 length: 14 residues. V shed 9 bases, J shed 1 base, and the junction held 6 bases outside the gene matches. Germline loops: CDR1 SGHRS, CDR2 YFSETQ. The CDR3 DNA reads TGCGCCACTAAAGGACAGGTGAACACCGGGGAGCTGTTTTTT. This encodes CATKGQVNTGELFF.

The CDR3 is CASSFWRGEDEQYF. CDR3 bases: TGTGCCAGCAGCTTCTGGCGGGGGGAGGACGAGCAGTACTTC. The chain recombines TRBV7-2 with TRBJ2-7, with TRBD2 matching 8 bases. V was pared by 3 bases and J by 5 bases, with 6 bases of the junction left unmatched. This CDR3 has 14 amino acids. The germline V gene encodes CDR1 SGHTA and CDR2 FQGNSA.

V gene TRBV5-1 combines with J gene TRBJ2-7; TRBD1 matches 11 bases. This CDR3 contains 13 residues. Germline V gene data show CDR1 as SGHRS and CDR2 as YFSETQ. Losses at the gene ends were 8 bases for V and 6 bases for J; bases not matched to a gene: 7. The CDR3 DNA reads TGCGCCAGTCTCGGACAGGGGGCTTCCGAGCAGTACTTC. Amino acid sequence: CASLGQGASEQYF.